The next 27 T cell receptor beta chains were all read from a single sample in a study of regulatory T cells in long-lasting Graves disease. Time point: persistent/refractory GD, antithyroid drugs over 5 years with positive TRAb. PBMC RNA served as the TCR library source. CDR3-region Arm-PCR and iRepertoire HTBI primers produced the TCR beta libraries. A single record per CDR3 protein comes from TCRdb applying MiXCR to the multiplex PCR reads. The table has 700,000 or so distinct CDR3 sequences, 25% to 30% seen once. The starting material was peripheral blood mononuclear cells (PBMCs), obtained when the disease was refractory, from a patient treated with antithyroid drugs. The origin of the receptors is a female donor with Graves disease.

The chain uses TRBV12-3 or TRBV12-4 and TRBJ2-7; 8 bases match TRBD1. V shed 5 bases and J 0 bases; nucleotides not matched to a gene: 9. The CDR3 extends over 16 amino acids. The chain's CDR3 is CASSRGQGRSSYEQYF. The CDR3, as DNA: TGTGCCAGCAGTCGCGGACAGGGAAGAAGCTCCTACGAGCAGTACTTC.

The chain recombines TRBV28 with TRBJ2-5; 13 nucleotides align to TRBD2. The ends lost 4 bases at V and 5 bases at J; junction bases unmatched: 10. The CDR3 is 17 residues long. Germline lookup yields CDR1 MDHEN and CDR2 SYDVKM. In DNA form, the CDR3 reads TGTGCCAGCAGTTCGAGGACTAGCGGGAGAACGTGGGAGACCCAGTACTTC. Translation gives CASSSRTSGRTWETQYF.

This clonotype was seen a few times. The genes are TRBV19 and TRBJ2-2; no clear D. Trimming took 3 bases from V and 9 from J, leaving 5 bases between them. The CDR3 totals 11 residues. Germline V gene sequence: CDR1 LNHDA, CDR2 SQIVND (reference sequence). The CDR3 protein is CASSISWELFF. The CDR3 region has the DNA TGTGCCAGTAGTATCAGCTGGGAGCTGTTTTTT. The whole variable domain, filled in from reference TRBV19 and TRBJ2-2, reads DGGITQSPKYLFRKEGQNVTLSCEQNLNHDAMYWYRQDPGQGLRLIYYSQIVNDFQKGDIAEGYSVSREKKESFPLTVTSAQKNPTAFYLCASSISWELFFGEGSRLTVL.

Comment on this clonotype: Being one base from a much bigger clone, this may be a read error. The chain joins TRBV20-1 to TRBJ2-7, with D possibly matching TRBD2 (5 bases). This CDR3 spans 13 amino acids. The V gene's germline CDR1 is DFQATT and CDR2 SNEGSKA (reference sequence). The CDR3 DNA sequence: TGCAGTGCTAGAGATTCGGGATCCTTCGAGCAGTACTTC. The encoded protein is CSARDSGSFEQYF.

The J gene is TRBJ2-3, the V gene TRBV2, with D possibly matching TRBD2 (5 bases). CDR1 is SNHLY, CDR2 FYNNEI, per germline. CDR3 length: 13 amino acids. V was clipped by 6 bases and J by 2 bases, with 9 bases between them. CDR3 DNA: TGTGCCAGCAGCGTAGACTACACAGATACGCAGTATTTT. Its protein is CASSVDYTDTQYF.

This clonotype has a handful of counts. The chain employs TRBV6-1 and TRBJ2-6, with a weak D call TRBD2 (6 bases). This CDR3 region has 17 residues. V was cut by 5 bases and J by 0 bases, with 14 bases left in between. Germline assignment: CDR1 MNHNS and CDR2 SASEGT. CDR3 nucleotides: TGTGCCAGCAGTCGGGGGACTGGTTACTCTGGGGCCAACGTCCTGACTTTC. It translates to CASSRGTGYSGANVLTF.

This clonotype was observed a handful of times. The rearrangement joins TRBV14 to TRBJ1-6; TRBD1 is a possible D gene (6 bases). The CDR3 is 13 amino acids. Looked up from germline, CDR1 is SGHDN and CDR2 is FVKESK. With 3 bases removed from V and 11 bases from J, the gap between germline ends came to 11 bases. The CDR3 spells CASSQGRGTPLHF. The CDR3 nucleotides are TGTGCCAGCAGCCAGGGCAGGGGTACACCCCTCCACTTT.

J is TRBJ2-5 and V is TRBV13; 12 nucleotides align to TRBD2. V dropped 5 bases and J dropped 4; count of bases not matched to a gene: 5. The CDR3 runs to 15 residues. Germline V gene sequence: CDR1 PRHDT, CDR2 FYEKMQ (reference sequence). For the CDR3, the DNA is TGTGCCAGCAGCCGACTAGCGGGAGACCCAGAGACCCAGTACTTC. Translating it yields CASSRLAGDPETQYF.

J is TRBJ1-1 and V is TRBV6-1, with D unresolved. Trimming took 2 bases from V and 4 from J, leaving 8 bases between them. Germline V gene lookup returns CDR1 MNHNS and CDR2 SASEGT. The CDR3 has 13 amino acids. For the CDR3, the DNA is TGTGCCAGCAGTGAACATCCAGTCACTGAAGCTTTCTTT. This codes for CASSEHPVTEAFF.

The CDR3: CASSFRRVMNTEAFF. CDR3 coding DNA: TGTGCCAGCAGTTTTCGGAGGGTGATGAACACTGAAGCTTTCTTT. The J gene is TRBJ1-1, the V gene TRBV12-3 or TRBV12-4; D ambiguous. The CDR3 contains 15 residues. With 3 bases removed from V and 0 bases from J, the gap between germline ends came to 11 bases.

The chain has TRBV6-1 and TRBJ2-7; TRBD1 matches at 7 bases. The CDR3 loop spans 15 amino acids. Germline V gene data show CDR1 as MNHNS and CDR2 as SASEGT. V shed 9 bases and J 3 bases; nucleotides not matched to a gene: 14. The CDR3 coding sequence is TGTGCCAGTAGGGGGCACGACACAAGTAACTACGAGCAGTACTTC. Its translation is CASRGHDTSNYEQYF.

This chain joins TRBV19 and TRBJ1-1, with D maybe TRBD1 (6 bases). There are 19 residues in the CDR3. Trimming removed 0 bases from V and 4 bases from J, with 24 bases in between. Germline assignment: CDR1 LNHDA and CDR2 SQIVND (reference sequence). CDR3 protein: CASSIDSVGGRGFSTEAFF. CDR3 coding DNA: TGTGCCAGTAGTATAGATTCAGTGGGGGGGCGAGGGTTTAGCACTGAAGCTTTCTTT.

The chain has TRBV19 and TRBJ2-2; D not certain. The V gene's germline CDR1 is LNHDA and CDR2 SQIVND (reference sequence). The CDR3 contains 15 residues. Between the trimmed V and J ends, which lost 2 bases and 5 bases, there was a span of 12 bases. This CDR3 reads CASSITPAGTGELFF. The CDR3 DNA sequence: TGTGCCAGTAGTATAACCCCCGCTGGGACCGGGGAGCTGTTTTTT.

A remark on this clonotype: A much larger clonotype is one base distant, so this may be a read error. DNA for the CDR3: TGTACCAGCATCTCGGGACAGCGGGGCACTGAAGCTTTCTTT. It is translated as CTSISGQRGTEAFF. The V gene is TRBV6-1, the J gene TRBJ1-1; 7 positions match TRBD1. The CDR3 has 14 amino acids. Germline V CDR1 and CDR2: MNHNS, SASEGT.

The chain is built from TRBV6-1 and TRBJ1-5, with unresolved D. There are 9 residues in the CDR3. V lost 5 bases and J lost 14, with 7 bases in between. Germline V gene data show CDR1 as MNHNS and CDR2 as SASEGT. The CDR3 here is CASSPGEHF. CDR3 sequence (DNA): TGTGCCAGCAGTCCCGGGGAGCATTTT.

This clonotype has only a few counts. V is TRBV20-1 and J is TRBJ2-7; 9 bases line up with TRBD2. CDR1 is DFQATT, CDR2 SNEGSKA, per germline (reference sequence). V lost 0 bases and J lost 5; bases outside the gene matches: 8. The CDR3 totals 15 residues. CDR3 sequence reads: CSARDLAGNYDEQYF. The CDR3 DNA reads TGCAGTGCTAGAGATCTAGCGGGAAACTACGACGAGCAGTACTTC.

The rearrangement links TRBV5-1 to TRBJ1-2; 7 bases line up with TRBD1. Unmatched junction bases numbered 16, after V lost 6 bases and J lost 8 bases. CDR3 length equals 15 residues. The V gene's germline CDR1 is SGHRS and CDR2 YFSETQ. As DNA, the CDR3 is TGCGCCAGCACCCCCCACCCCGGACAGGAGGGCGGCTACACCTTC. Translation gives CASTPHPGQEGGYTF.

On this clonotype itself: At one of its ends the junction is not consistent with the germline gene, which may arise from a read error. This chain connects TRBV12-3 or TRBV12-4 to TRBJ2-7; D not certain. This CDR3 is built from 16 residues. CDR3 nucleotides: TGTGCCAGCAGTTTATTTTTAGGGCCTAACTCCTGCGAGCAGTACTTC. Protein product: CASSLFLGPNSCEQYF.

A few counts support this clonotype. The chain couples TRBV11-2 to TRBJ1-2; the D gene is possibly TRBD1 (5 bases). From germline, CDR1 is SGHAT and CDR2 FQNNGV. The V gene lost 2 bases and the J gene lost 0 bases, with 10 bases spanning the gap. This CDR3 spans 15 amino acids. The CDR3 bases are TGTGCCAGCAGCTTAAACGCAGGGACTAACTATGGCTACACCTTC. Translating gives CASSLNAGTNYGYTF.

In this sample, this clonotype turned up many times. The chain employs TRBV12-3 or TRBV12-4 and TRBJ1-2, with 7 bases fitting TRBD1. CDR3 length: 13 amino acids. V shed 7 bases, J shed 2 bases, and the junction held 4 bases outside the gene matches. CDR3 protein: CASTSTGNYGYTF. The CDR3 bases are TGTGCCAGCACCTCGACAGGGAACTATGGCTACACCTTC.

This clonotype was seen a handful of times. The junction shows a germline mismatch at one end, possibly a read error. The rearrangement links TRBV29-1 to TRBJ1-4; 7 bases fit TRBD1. Germline V gene data show CDR1 as SQVTM and CDR2 as ANQGSEA. The CDR3 is 16 amino acids. The CDR3 sequence: CSVERKGDSRGEKLFF. The DNA for the CDR3 is TGCAGTGTTGAACGGAAGGGGGACAGCCGGGGTGAAAAACTGTTTTTT. The full variable domain, with the rest looked up from reference TRBV29-1 and TRBJ1-4, is SAVISQKPSRDICQRGTSLTIQCQVDSQVTMMFWYRQQPGQSLTLIATANQGSEATYESGFVIDKFPISRPNLTFSTLTVSNMSPEDSSIYLCSVERKGDSRGEKLFFGSGTQLSVL.

This clonotype was seen a few times. The V call is TRBV12-5, the J call TRBJ1-5; a weak D match, TRBD1 (5 bases). Germline V gene sequence: CDR1 LGHNT, CDR2 FRNRAP. With 0 bases removed from V and 3 bases from J, the gap between germline ends came to 15 bases. The CDR3 has 17 residues. The CDR3 coding sequence is TGTGCTAGTGGTTTGGTACTTTGGACGGACACCAATCAGCCCCAGCATTTT. Translating it yields CASGLVLWTDTNQPQHF. Complete variable domain (other parts from reference TRBV12-5 and TRBJ1-5): DARVTQTPRHKVTEMGQEVTMRCQPILGHNTVFWYRQTMMQGLELLAYFRNRAPLDDSGMPKDRFSAEMPDATLATLKIQPSEPRDSAVYFCASGLVLWTDTNQPQHFGDGTRLSIL.

The gene calls are TRBV27 and TRBJ2-7; TRBD1 is a possible D gene (5 bases). V gave up 4 bases and J gave up 3 bases, with 13 bases separating them. This CDR3 is 14 amino acids long. The V gene's germline CDR1 is MNHEY and CDR2 SMNVEV (reference sequence). This CDR3 reads CASSYGQWVYEQYF. CDR3 bases: TGTGCCAGCAGTTATGGACAATGGGTCTACGAGCAGTACTTC.

As regards this clonotype: A much larger clone sits a single nucleotide away, making a read error possible. This chain connects TRBV2 to TRBJ2-7; the match to TRBD2 covers 13 bases. The CDR3 length is 18 residues. Germline CDR1 is SNHLY and CDR2 is FYNNEI. Trimming removed 5 bases from V and 4 bases from J; junction bases left unmatched: 14. CDR3 in amino acids: CASSIGLAGALVLYEQYF. The CDR3 DNA follows: TGTGCCAGCAGTATCGGACTAGCGGGAGCCCTAGTGCTGTACGAGCAGTACTTC.

This clonotype was found a few times. V usage is TRBV7-6 and J usage is TRBJ2-7; 11 positions match TRBD2. V trimming: 3 bases; J trimming: 6 bases; junction bases outside the gene matches: 4. Germline V CDR1 and CDR2: SGHVS, FNYEAQ. The CDR3 spans 14 residues. CDR3 bases: TGTGCCAGCAGCTTCACTAGCGGGAGTCGCGAGCAGTACTTC. Encoded protein: CASSFTSGSREQYF.

This clonotype appeared many times. The chain couples TRBV2 to TRBJ1-1; D may be TRBD1 (6 bases). The germline V gene has CDR1 SNHLY and CDR2 FYNNEI. The CDR3 is 13 residues long. V was clipped by 8 bases and J by 4 bases, with 14 bases between them. DNA of the CDR3: TGTGCCAGCTCCTACAGGGTTATCACTGAAGCTTTCTTT. It encodes CASSYRVITEAFF.

This clonotype showed up just a few times. The rearrangement links TRBV15 to TRBJ1-2; no definite D call. Germline CDR1 reads LNHNV; CDR2 reads YYDKDF (reference sequence). This CDR3 contains 12 residues. Trimming removed 5 bases from V and 3 bases from J, with 7 bases in between. CDR3 protein: CATSDNHYGYTF. In nucleotides, the CDR3 is TGTGCCACCAGCGATAACCACTATGGCTACACCTTC. Complete variable domain (other parts from reference TRBV15 and TRBJ1-2): DAMVIQNPRYQVTQFGKPVTLSCSQTLNHNVMYWYQQKSSQAPKLLFHYYDKDFNNEADTPDNFQSRRPNTSFCFLDIRSPGLGDTAMYLCATSDNHYGYTFGSGTRLTVV.